This TCR beta chain was profiled in a study of multiple sclerosis patients with progressive multifocal leukoencephalopathy. Of note for this clone: A junction end diverges from the germline sequence, so it may reflect a read error.

The length of the CDR3 is 13 residues. The germline V gene encodes CDR1 SGHNT and CDR2 YENEEA. Documented time point: before natalizumab initiation. Clones were sequenced by immunoSEQ multiplex PCR, and TCRdb holds only the in-frame ones, with some missing. Of fewer than 35,000 clones in the sample, approximately 89% are singletons; the top ten hold 1.5%. The sequence was obtained from a human donor with multiple sclerosis. This chain uses TRBV11-3 with TRBJ2-7, with D possibly being TRBD1 or TRBD2 (5 bases each). The sequencing input was PBMCs. In DNA, the CDR3 is TGTGCCGGCAGCTCAAGGGACGGTTACGAGCAGTACTTC. Encoded protein: CAGSSRDGYEQYF.